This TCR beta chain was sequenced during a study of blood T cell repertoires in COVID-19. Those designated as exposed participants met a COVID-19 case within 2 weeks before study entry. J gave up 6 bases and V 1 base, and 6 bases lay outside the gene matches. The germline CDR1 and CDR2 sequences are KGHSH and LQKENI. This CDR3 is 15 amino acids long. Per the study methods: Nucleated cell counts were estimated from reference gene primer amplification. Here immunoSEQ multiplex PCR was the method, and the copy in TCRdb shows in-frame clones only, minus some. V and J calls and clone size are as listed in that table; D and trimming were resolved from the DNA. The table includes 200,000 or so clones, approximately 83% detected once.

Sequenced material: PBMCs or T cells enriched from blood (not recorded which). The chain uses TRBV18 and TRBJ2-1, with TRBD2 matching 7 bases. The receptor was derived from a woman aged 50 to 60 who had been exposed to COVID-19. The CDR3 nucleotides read TGTGCCAGCTCACCACTCCCGGGGGGTGGCAATGAGCAGTTCTTC. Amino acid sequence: CASSPLPGGGNEQFF.